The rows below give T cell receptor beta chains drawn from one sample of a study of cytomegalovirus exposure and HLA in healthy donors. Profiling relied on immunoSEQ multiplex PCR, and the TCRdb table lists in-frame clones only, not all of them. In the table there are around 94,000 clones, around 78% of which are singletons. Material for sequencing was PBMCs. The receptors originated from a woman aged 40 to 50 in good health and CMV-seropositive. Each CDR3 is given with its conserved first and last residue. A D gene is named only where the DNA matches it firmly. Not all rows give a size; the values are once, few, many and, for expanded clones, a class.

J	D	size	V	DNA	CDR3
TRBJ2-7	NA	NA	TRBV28	TGTGCCAGCAGTTTATTCCAGTTCTACGAGCAGTACTTC	CASSLFQFYEQYF
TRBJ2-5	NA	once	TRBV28	TGTGCCAGCAGCACAGTCAAGGACGGGGTTGGGACCCAGTACTTC	CASSTVKDGVGTQYF
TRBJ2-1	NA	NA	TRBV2	TGTGCCAGCAACATCCTTGGGGCTAGCGTCAATGAGCAGTTCTTC	CASNILGASVNEQFF
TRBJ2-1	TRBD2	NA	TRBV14	TGTGCCAGCAGCCAAGTTCAAGCGGGAGGATGGTTCTTC	CASSQVQAGGWFF
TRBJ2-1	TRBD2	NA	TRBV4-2	TGTGCCAGCAGCCACTTCCCTAGCGGGGAAGGGCAGTTCTTC	CASSHFPSGEGQFF
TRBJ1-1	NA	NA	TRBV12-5	TGTGCTAGTGGTTTCATAGGGGCTGAAGCTTTCTTT	CASGFIGAEAFF
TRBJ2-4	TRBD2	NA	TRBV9	TGTGCCAGCAGCCCCCGACTAGCGCCCCCTTCCAAAAACATTCAGTACTTC	CASSPRLAPPSKNIQYF
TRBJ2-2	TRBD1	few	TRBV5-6	TGTGCCAGCTTGACAGGGTTTAACACCGGGGAGCTGTTTTTT	CASLTGFNTGELFF
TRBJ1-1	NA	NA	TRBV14	TGTGCCAGCAGCCGACCTCGGCAGGGAGGTACTGAAGCTTTCTTT	CASSRPRQGGTEAFF
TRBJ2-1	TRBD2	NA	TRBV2	TGTGCCAGCAGTGGTGCGGGGGGCTCCTACAATGAGCAGTTCTTC	CASSGAGGSYNEQFF
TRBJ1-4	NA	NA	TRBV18	TGTGCCAGCTCCCTAAACAGGGCGACTACTAATGAAAAACTGTTTTTT	CASSLNRATTNEKLFF
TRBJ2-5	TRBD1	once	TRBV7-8	TGTGCCAGCAGCTTACTCACAGGGGGAGAGACCCAGTACTTC	CASSLLTGGETQYF
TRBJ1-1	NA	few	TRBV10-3	TGTGCCATCAGTTGGCAAGAATCGAACACTGAAGCTTTCTTT	CAISWQESNTEAFF
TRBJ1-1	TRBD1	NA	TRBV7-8	TGTGCCAGCAGCACCGGACAGGGGGTTCCCACTGAAGCTTTCTTT	CASSTGQGVPTEAFF
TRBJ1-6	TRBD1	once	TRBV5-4	TGTGCCAGCAGCTTGGCGACAGGGGCGAATTCACCCCTCCACTTT	CASSLATGANSPLHF
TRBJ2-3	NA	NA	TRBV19	TGTGCCAGTAGTCCAGTAGCGGCTACAGATACGCAGTATTTT	CASSPVAATDTQYF
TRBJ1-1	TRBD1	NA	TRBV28	TGTGCCAGCAGTTTAGGGACAGTATACACTGAAGCTTTCTTT	CASSLGTVYTEAFF
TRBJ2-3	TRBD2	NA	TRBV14	TGTGCCAGCAGCCGAGAGGGACTAGCGGGAACAGATACGCAGTATTTT	CASSREGLAGTDTQYF
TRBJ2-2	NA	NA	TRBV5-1	TGCGCCAGCAGCTCAGACAGACCCCTCACCGGGGAGCTGTTTTTT	CASSSDRPLTGELFF
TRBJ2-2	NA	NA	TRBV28	TGTGCCACATTAGTACAGGGTTCCGGGGAGCTGTTTTTT	CATLVQGSGELFF
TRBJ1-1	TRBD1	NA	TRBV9	TGTGCCAGCAGCGCACCTACCGGGACAGGTAAAGTTAACTCTGAAGCTTTCTTT	CASSAPTGTGKVNSEAFF
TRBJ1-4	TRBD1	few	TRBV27	TGTGCCAGCAGCCTCTGGGCGACAGGGAATGAAAAACTGTTTTTT	CASSLWATGNEKLFF
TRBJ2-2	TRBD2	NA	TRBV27	TGTGCCAGCAGTTTAAGTGGACTAGCGTGGACCGGGGAGCTGTTTTTT	CASSLSGLAWTGELFF
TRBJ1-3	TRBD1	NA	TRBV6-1	TGTGCCAGCAGTGACCTCGGACAGGATTTTAGAAACACCATATATTTT	CASSDLGQDFRNTIYF
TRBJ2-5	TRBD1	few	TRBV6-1	TGTGCCAGCAGTGGACAGGGGCGAGAGACCCAGTACTTC	CASSGQGRETQYF
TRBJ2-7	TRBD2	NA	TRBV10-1	TGCGCCAGCAGTGATGTCGGACTAGCGGTGCCATACGAGCAGTACTTC	CASSDVGLAVPYEQYF
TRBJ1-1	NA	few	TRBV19	TGTGCCAGTAGTATAGGCACACAATCGGGAGGAGCTTTCTTT	CASSIGTQSGGAFF
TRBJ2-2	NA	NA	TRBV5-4	TGTGCCAGCAGCGCTGAGTGGAACACCGGGGAGCTGTTTTTT	CASSAEWNTGELFF
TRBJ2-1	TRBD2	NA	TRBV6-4	TGTGCCAGCAAATTATCGGGGGGATCTGAGCAGTTCTTC	CASKLSGGSEQFF
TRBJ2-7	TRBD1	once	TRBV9	TGTGCCAGCAGCGGGCCGGGACAGGCTTCCTACGAGCAGTACTTC	CASSGPGQASYEQYF
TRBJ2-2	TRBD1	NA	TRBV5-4	TGTGCCAGCACCCTGGGATGGGGACAGGGAGTCACCGGGGAGCTGTTTTTT	CASTLGWGQGVTGELFF
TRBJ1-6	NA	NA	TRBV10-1	TGCGCCAGCCGTCAGGACAGATCACCCCTCCACTTT	CASRQDRSPLHF
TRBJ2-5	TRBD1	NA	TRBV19	TGTGCCAGTAGTAGGGGAGGGGGACAGGGGATGGAGACCCAGTACTTC	CASSRGGGQGMETQYF
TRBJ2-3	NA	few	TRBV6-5	TGTGCCAGCAGTCCAAAGGAGACAGATACGCAGTATTTT	CASSPKETDTQYF
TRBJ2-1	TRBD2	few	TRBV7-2	TGTGCCAGCAGCCAAGGACTAGCCCCCAATGAGCAGTTCTTC	CASSQGLAPNEQFF
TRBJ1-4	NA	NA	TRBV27	TGTGCCAGCAGTTTGGGTGGGGGCGGGAGGTATGAAAAACTGTTTTTT	CASSLGGGGRYEKLFF
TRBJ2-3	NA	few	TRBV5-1	TGCGCCAGCAGCTTGGTACAATGGAGCACAGATACGCAGTATTTT	CASSLVQWSTDTQYF
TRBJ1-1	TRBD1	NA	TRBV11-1	TGTGCCAGCAGCTTGGGTCAGGGGGCAGGGGCTGAAGCTTTCTTT	CASSLGQGAGAEAFF
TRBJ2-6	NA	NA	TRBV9	TGTGCCAGCAGCGTAGAGGGGGCTGGGGCCAACGTCCTGACTTTC	CASSVEGAGANVLTF
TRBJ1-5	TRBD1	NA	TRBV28	TGTGCCAGCAGTCCCCCACAGGGGGTAGGCTATCAGCCCCAGCATTTT	CASSPPQGVGYQPQHF
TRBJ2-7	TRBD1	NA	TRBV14	TGTGCCAGCAGCCGAAAACAGGGGTACGAGCAGTACTTC	CASSRKQGYEQYF
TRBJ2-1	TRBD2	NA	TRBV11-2	TGTGCCAGCAGCAATTGGGAGGGCACCTACAATGAGCAGTTCTTC	CASSNWEGTYNEQFF
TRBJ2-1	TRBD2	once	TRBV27	TGTGCCAGCAGCATCGGACTAGCGACCTACAATGAGCAGTTCTTC	CASSIGLATYNEQFF
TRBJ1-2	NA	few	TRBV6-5	TGTGCCAGCAGTGACTACAGGATGAACTATGGCTACACCTTC	CASSDYRMNYGYTF
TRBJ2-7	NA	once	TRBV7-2	TGTGCCAGCAGCTCCCAGGGCTACGAGCAGTACTTC	CASSSQGYEQYF
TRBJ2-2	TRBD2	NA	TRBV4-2	TGTGCCAGCAGCCGCCTGGGACTAATAAATACCATCCCCCCGAACACCGGGGAGCTGTTTTTT	CASSRLGLINTIPPNTGELFF
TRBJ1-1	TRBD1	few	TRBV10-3	TGTGCCATCAGTGGCCTACAGGGGCACACTGAAGCTTTCTTT	CAISGLQGHTEAFF
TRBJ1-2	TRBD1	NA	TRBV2	TGTGCCAGTATACAGGGGTTTGGCTACACCTTC	CASIQGFGYTF
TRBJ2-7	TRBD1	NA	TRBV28	TGTGCCAGCAGTCCGACAGGGGGCGTTGGCTACGAGCAGTACTTC	CASSPTGGVGYEQYF
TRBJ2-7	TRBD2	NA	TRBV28	TGTGCCAGCAGTATACCTATGACTAGCGGGGGGGAGCAGTACTTC	CASSIPMTSGGEQYF